The clone carrying this T cell receptor (beta chain) was observed once. In the study's own analysis: Filtering was not the same, since immunoSEQ gave junction-only sequences without quality scores. The data were produced by immunoSEQ multiplex PCR, yet TCRdb's version contains in-frame clones alone and is incomplete. Clone size and V and J calls were adopted from that table, with D and trimming inferred from the DNA. The sample lists 600,000 or so clones, 98% occurring once. Terminally differentiated effector memory CD45RA+ cells were excluded by CCR7 positive selection of CD45RO-negative cells. The data stem from a study of shared clonotypes between healthy human individuals. Across the whole study: Plates per donor: three CD4 naive, three CD4 memory, two CD8 naive, one CD8 memory.

Trimming took 4 bases from V and 5 from J; bases not matched to a gene: 8. The CDR3 runs 17 residues. CDR1 and CDR2 (germline): LGHNA, YSLEER. The source material was naive CD8+ T cells sorted from blood. This chain connects TRBV4-3 to TRBJ2-7; TRBD2 matches 16 bases. The clonotype comes from a man younger than 45 in good health. CDR3 DNA: TGCGCCAGCAGCCTAGGGACTAGCGGGAGGGCCAGCGACGAGCAGTACTTC. Translation: CASSLGTSGRASDEQYF.